These T cell receptor beta chains were read from a single sample in a study of T cell repertoires in cytomegalovirus infection. No antigen has been assigned to these receptors. Each CDR3 protein gets one entry after TCRdb re-called the reads with MiXCR. The table includes fewer than 1,000,000 distinct CDR3 sequences, approximately 31% detected once. This specimen was cultured CD8+ T cells from PBMCs, taken from culture after CMV antigen stimulation. The receptors were gathered from a human donor in good health (CMV status not recorded). Some clones in this sample may be carry-over from other donors' samples. CDR3s include the opening cysteine and the closing phenylalanine or tryptophan. D genes are given only for firm matches. A row's size may be missing; if present it is once, few, many or a size class.

d_call	j_call	v_call	clone_size	cdr3_nt	cdr3_aa
NA	TRBJ2-1	TRBV9	NA	TGTGCCAGCAGCCTCCAGGGGGGTCCACGCAATGAGCAGTTCTTC	CASSLQGGPRNEQFF
TRBD2	TRBJ2-2	TRBV7-8	many	TGTGCCAGCGGGACTAGCGGAACCCCGAACACCGGGGAGCTGTTTTTT	CASGTSGTPNTGELFF
TRBD1	TRBJ1-1	TRBV7-8	many	TGTGCCAGCAGCCATCCCGGGACAGGGGACGGCGGCACTGAAGCTTTCTTT	CASSHPGTGDGGTEAFF
TRBD2	TRBJ2-1	TRBV19	NA	TGTGCCAGTAGTTGGCGGGGGGCCTACAATGAGCAGTTCTTC	CASSWRGAYNEQFF
TRBD1	TRBJ1-4	TRBV10-2	few	TGCGCCAGCAGCCCAGGGGGTGTACGAGAAAAACTGTTTTTT	CASSPGGVREKLFF
NA	TRBJ2-5	TRBV6-5	few	TGTGCCAGCAGGCCGGGGGTCCACGAGACCCAGTACTTC	CASRPGVHETQYF
NA	TRBJ2-5	TRBV27	once	TGTGCCAGCAGTCTAATGGGGAGGGAGACCCAGTACTTC	CASSLMGRETQYF
NA	TRBJ2-5	TRBV15	few	TGTGCCACCAGCAGAGATCGCCCCCCTAGGGAGACCCAGTACTTC	CATSRDRPPRETQYF
NA	TRBJ1-6	TRBV5-5	NA	TGTGCCAGCAGCTTGGAAACCTTTCCCCTCCACTTT	CASSLETFPLHF
NA	TRBJ2-1	TRBV7-8	NA	TGTGCCAGCAGCTTTTCAGGGTTCACAAACAATGAGCAGTTCTTC	CASSFSGFTNNEQFF
NA	TRBJ2-5	TRBV29-1	few	TGCAGCGTTGATGACAGAATGGAGACCCAGTACTTC	CSVDDRMETQYF
NA	TRBJ2-3	TRBV27	NA	TGTGCCAGCAGTATGTCGGACAGCACAGATACGCAGTATTTT	CASSMSDSTDTQYF
TRBD2	TRBJ2-3	TRBV15	NA	TGTGCCACCAGCTGGACACTAGCGCCTTCAGATACGCAGTATTTT	CATSWTLAPSDTQYF
NA	TRBJ1-2	TRBV12-5	NA	TGTGCTAGTGCCCCATCCGGGACCGATGGCTACACCTTC	CASAPSGTDGYTF
NA	TRBJ2-5	TRBV7-1	NA	TGTGCCAGCAGTTCGCCCGGGACCCCAGGCGGAGAGACCCAGTACTTC	CASSSPGTPGGETQYF
TRBD1	TRBJ2-2	TRBV4-1	few	TGCGCCAGCAGCCAAACAGGGGCTGTCGGGGAGCTGTTTTTT	CASSQTGAVGELFF
NA	TRBJ2-2	TRBV24-1	few	TGTGCCACCAGTGATGGCGGGACCGAATTCGGGGAGCTGTTTTTT	CATSDGGTEFGELFF
TRBD2	TRBJ2-3	TRBV28	NA	TGTGCCAGCAGTTTACCCCCTTGGACTAGTTTTACAGATACGCAGTATTTT	CASSLPPWTSFTDTQYF
NA	TRBJ2-1	TRBV15	NA	TGTGCCACCAGCAGAGATCGAGTAGGTTCCTACAATGAGCAGTTCTTC	CATSRDRVGSYNEQFF
NA	TRBJ2-1	TRBV9	NA	TGTGCCAGCAGCGCGGGACACCTCTTTGGGGATGAGCAGTTCTTC	CASSAGHLFGDEQFF
NA	TRBJ2-7	TRBV12-3/TRBV12-4	NA	TGTGCCAGCAGTTTCCCGGGGGCGAGCTCCTACGAGCAGTACTTC	CASSFPGASSYEQYF
NA	TRBJ2-3	TRBV29-1	few	TGCAGCGTTGAGGCAGGGAATACAGATACGCAGTATTTT	CSVEAGNTDTQYF
NA	TRBJ2-1	TRBV12-3/TRBV12-4	NA	TGTGCCAGCAATCACAGGTTCTCCTACAATGAGCAGTTCTTC	CASNHRFSYNEQFF
TRBD2	TRBJ2-7	TRBV20-1	NA	TGCAGTGCTAGAGCTAGCGGGGAAAGCTCCTACGAGCAGTACTTC	CSARASGESSYEQYF
TRBD1	TRBJ1-6	TRBV4-2	NA	TGTGCCAGCAGCCAAGGGCAGGGGGATAATTCACCCCTCCACTTT	CASSQGQGDNSPLHF
NA	TRBJ2-3	TRBV4-1	few	TGCGCCAGCAGCCCGACAGTGAACACAGATACGCAGTATTTT	CASSPTVNTDTQYF
TRBD2	TRBJ2-7	TRBV29-1	few	TGCAGCGTTGGGACTAGCGATTCCTACGAGCAGTACTTC	CSVGTSDSYEQYF
NA	TRBJ2-5	TRBV6-1	NA	TGTGCCAGCAGGACCGGTTCTGCGACCCAGTACTTC	CASRTGSATQYF
NA	TRBJ2-4	TRBV9	few	TGTGCCAGCAGCGCCGACGACAAAAACATTCAGTACTTC	CASSADDKNIQYF
NA	TRBJ1-1	TRBV6-2/TRBV6-3	NA	TGTGCCAGCAGTGTAACGAATTGGGGGTTCACTGAAGCTTTCTTT	CASSVTNWGFTEAFF
NA	TRBJ1-6	TRBV7-8	once	TGTGCCAGGAGCCCCGGCGTGCCTTCCTCCTATAATTCACCCCTCCACTTT	CARSPGVPSSYNSPLHF
TRBD1	TRBJ2-2	TRBV7-6	many	TGTGCCAGCAGCTTAGCCGGGACAGGGGTAGGGGAGCTGTTTTTT	CASSLAGTGVGELFF
NA	TRBJ2-7	TRBV6-5	few	TGTGCCAGCAGTTTCGCGGGACACCGCCTTTCTGACGAGCAGTACTTC	CASSFAGHRLSDEQYF
NA	TRBJ2-3	TRBV6-4	few	TGTGCCAGCAGTGGAGGGGAAGCAGATACGCAGTATTTT	CASSGGEADTQYF
NA	TRBJ1-5	TRBV5-1	few	TGCGCCAGCAGCTTGGTTGCTGGGGACCAGCCCCAGCATTTT	CASSLVAGDQPQHF
NA	TRBJ2-7	TRBV7-9	NA	TGTGCCAGCAGCTTAGCGGGCAGGGTCCACGAGCAGTACTTC	CASSLAGRVHEQYF
NA	TRBJ2-3	TRBV7-9	many	TGTGCCAGCAGCGTCAATCCCGTCACAGATACGCAGTATTTT	CASSVNPVTDTQYF
TRBD1	TRBJ2-7	TRBV10-3	NA	TGTGCCATCAGTGAGTCCGGGTCGGAAGTGGACAGGGAAAGCCACTACGAGCAGTACTTC	CAISESGSEVDRESHYEQYF
NA	TRBJ2-5	TRBV7-6	NA	TGTGTCAGCAGCTTAGGTGGCGGGGTGTACCAAGAGACCCAGTACTTC	CVSSLGGGVYQETQYF
TRBD1	TRBJ1-1	TRBV7-9	few	TGTGCCAGCAGCACCCCGACAGGGAAAGCTTTCTTT	CASSTPTGKAFF
TRBD1	TRBJ1-5	TRBV2	NA	TGTGCCAGCAGTGAGCAGCCCCCCCTAGGACAGGGGAATCAGCCCCAGCATTTT	CASSEQPPLGQGNQPQHF
NA	TRBJ2-5	TRBV19	few	TGTGCCACCTCTCGTGTGGGGGAAGAGACCCAGTACTTC	CATSRVGEETQYF
TRBD1	TRBJ1-2	TRBV7-6	few	TGTGCCAGCAGCTTACAGGCACAGGGGTCGGAGTATGGCTACACCTTC	CASSLQAQGSEYGYTF